This TCR beta chain came from a study of blood T cell repertoires in COVID-19. On the study more broadly: Sites in the United States, Italy and Spain provided acute and convalescent COVID-19 samples. In each case, the material was cDNA or gDNA derived from T cells, B-cell-depleted T cells, or PBMCs.

V gave up 2 bases and J gave up 3 bases, with 7 bases separating them. The germline gives CDR1 MDHEN, CDR2 SYDVKM. The length of the CDR3 is 13 residues. In the authors' methods: Reference gene primer amplification gave estimated nucleated cell counts. The table came from immunoSEQ multiplex PCR; TCRdb's copy has only in-frame clones and leaves some out. V and J calls and clone size are given by that table; D and trimming were obtained from the DNA. The table has under 40,000 clones, 87% seen once. This clonotype originated in a man aged 50 to 60 with active or convalescent COVID-19. The sequenced sample consisted of peripheral blood. This chain links TRBV28 with TRBJ1-1; possibly TRBD1 for D (6 bases). The CDR3: CASSLEGDTEAFF. CDR3 nucleotides: TGTGCCAGCAGTTTAGAGGGGGACACTGAAGCTTTCTTT.